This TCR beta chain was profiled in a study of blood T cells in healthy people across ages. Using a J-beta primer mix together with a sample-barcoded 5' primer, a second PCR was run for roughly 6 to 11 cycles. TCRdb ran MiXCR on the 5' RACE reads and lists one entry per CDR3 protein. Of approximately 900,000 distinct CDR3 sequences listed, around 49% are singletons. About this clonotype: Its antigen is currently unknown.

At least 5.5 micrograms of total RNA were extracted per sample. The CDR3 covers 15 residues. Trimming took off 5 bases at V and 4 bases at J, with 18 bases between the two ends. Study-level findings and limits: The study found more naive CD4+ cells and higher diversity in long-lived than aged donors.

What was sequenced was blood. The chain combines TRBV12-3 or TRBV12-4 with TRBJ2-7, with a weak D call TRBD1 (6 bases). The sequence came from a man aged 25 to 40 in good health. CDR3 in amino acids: CASSRRTDGSYEQYF. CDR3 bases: TGTGCCAGCAGTCGCCGGACAGATGGAAGTTACGAGCAGTACTTC.